These 10 T cell receptor beta chains share one sample of origin, sequenced in a study of OX40 agonist ivuxolimab in advanced cancers. Data came from immunoSEQ multiplex PCR; TCRdb stores just in-frame clones and leaves some out. This table holds nearly 110,000 clones, approximately 90% found once. The sequencing used CD4+ or CD8+ T cells sorted from blood, collected in a trial of the OX40 agonist ivuxolimab. Every receptor here comes from an adult with an advanced solid tumor such as melanoma, head and neck, liver or kidney cancer.

The rearrangement uses TRBV25-1 and TRBJ1-4; no clear D gene. CDR1 and CDR2 (germline): MGHDK, SYGVNS. The CDR3 extends over 15 amino acids. V was pared by 2 bases and J by 8 bases, with 15 bases between. In DNA, the CDR3 is TGTGCCAGCAGTGAAGTAACCATCGGAGGCGAAAAACTGTTTTTT. Residues: CASSEVTIGGEKLFF. Supplemented by reference TRBV25-1 and TRBJ1-4, the full variable domain reads EADIYQTPRYLVIGTGKKITLECSQTMGHDKMYWYQQDPGMELHLIHYSYGVNSTEKGDLSSESTVSRIRTEHFPLTLESARPSHTSQYLCASSEVTIGGEKLFFGSGTQLSVL.

The rearrangement links TRBV13 to TRBJ2-2; D gene ambiguous. V lost 1 base and J lost 6, with 0 bases in between. Germline V gene sequence: CDR1 PRHDT, CDR2 FYEKMQ (reference sequence). The CDR3 has 11 amino acids. CDR3 sequence: CASSLAGELFF. The CDR3, as DNA: TGTGCCAGCAGCTTAGCCGGGGAGCTGTTTTTT.

Details on this clone: A much larger clone differs by one base, so this may be a read error. J is TRBJ1-1 and V is TRBV5-4, with a possible D match to TRBD1 (6 bases). CDR3 length: 13 amino acids. Trimming took 2 bases from V and 4 from J, leaving 9 bases between them. CDR1 and CDR2 (germline): SGHNT, YYREEE (reference sequence). The CDR3 here is CASSFGGGTEAFF. In DNA, the CDR3 is TGTGCCAGCAGCTTCGGAGGGGGCACTGAAGCTTTCTTT.

This chain connects TRBV27 to TRBJ2-2, with D possibly being TRBD1 or TRBD2 (5 bases each). The CDR3 is made up of 15 amino acids. Germline CDR1 reads MNHEY; CDR2 reads SMNVEV (reference sequence). V was shortened by 1 base and J by 7 bases, with 13 bases between the two germline ends. CDR3: CASSLYAGSHGELFF. The CDR3 coding sequence is TGTGCCAGCAGTTTATATGCAGGGAGTCACGGGGAGCTGTTTTTT.

This clone was found once. The V call is TRBV7-3, the J call TRBJ2-1; 10 bases line up with TRBD2. The CDR3 has 15 amino acids. Per the germline V gene, CDR1 is SGHTA and CDR2 is FQGTGA. Unmatched junction bases numbered 3, after V lost 4 bases and J lost 3 bases. Written as DNA, the CDR3 is TGTGCCAGCAGCTATAGCGGGAGGATCTACAATGAGCAGTTCTTC. As protein: CASSYSGRIYNEQFF. Using reference TRBV7-3 and TRBJ2-1 for the parts outside the CDR3, the full variable domain is GAGVSQTPSNKVTEKGKYVELRCDPISGHTALYWYRQSLGQGPEFLIYFQGTGAADDSGLPNDRFFAVRPEGSVSTLKIQRTERGDSAVYLCASSYSGRIYNEQFFGPGTRLTVL.

V and J are TRBV20-1 and TRBJ1-1; D is unclear. Germline lookup yields CDR1 DFQATT and CDR2 SNEGSKA (reference sequence). The CDR3 has 11 residues. The V and J ends lost 3 bases and 11 bases respectively, with 13 bases between them. CDR3 loop: CSASLSGEAFF. The CDR3 DNA follows: TGCAGTGCTAGTCTCTCGGGAGAGGCTTTCTTT.

This chain uses TRBV6-5 with TRBJ1-1; D remains unclear. CDR3 size: 15 residues. V was trimmed by 2 bases and J by 2 bases, leaving 12 bases between them. Germline V gene lookup returns CDR1 MNHEY and CDR2 SVGAGI. The CDR3: CASSYGVGLNTEAFF. CDR3 bases: TGTGCCAGCAGTTACGGAGTCGGACTAAACACTGAAGCTTTCTTT.

The chain links TRBV18 to TRBJ2-5, with D perhaps matching TRBD1 or TRBD2 (5 bases each). CDR1 and CDR2 from the germline V gene are KGHSH and LQKENI. V shed 6 bases and J shed 3 bases, with 14 bases lying between them. The CDR3 consists of 14 residues. The CDR3 DNA reads as TGTGCCAGCTCGTCGGGACCGACGGAAGAGACCCAGTACTTC. Translation gives CASSSGPTEETQYF.

The chain links TRBV7-9 to TRBJ2-2, with a possible D match to TRBD1 (5 bases). The CDR3 contains 14 residues. Germline values: CDR1 SEHNR, CDR2 FQNEAQ (reference sequence). Trimming cost V 5 bases and J 4 bases, with 11 bases left between them. The CDR3 loop reads CASSRGQGTGELFF. The CDR3 DNA is TGTGCCAGCAGCCGCGGACAAGGCACCGGGGAGCTGTTTTTT.

The chain couples TRBV28 to TRBJ1-4; weak D call: TRBD1 (6 bases). This CDR3 comprises 15 residues. Trimming removed 2 bases at V and 8 bases at J, with 15 bases between. CDR1 and CDR2 from the germline V gene are MDHEN and SYDVKM. The CDR3, as DNA: TGTGCCAGCAGTTTAACGGCAGGGAGGGGGGAAAAACTGTTTTTT. Encoded protein: CASSLTAGRGEKLFF.